These T cell receptor beta chains were read from a single sample in a study of blood T cell repertoires in COVID-19. Produced via immunoSEQ multiplex PCR; TCRdb's table is partial and in-frame only. The sample has nearly 65,000 clones, roughly 80% seen once. Material: peripheral blood. The receptors stem from a human donor in a cohort sampled during active COVID-19. Each CDR3 is given without its conserved first and last residue. The D gene is left open where the match is weak. The size of a clone is reported for some rows only, either as once, few or many, or as a class for expanded clones.

j_gene: TRBJ1-6
abundance: -
d_gene: TRBD1
v_gene: TRBV5-5
CDR3aa: ASSWDRANSPLH

j_gene: TRBJ2-6
abundance: -
d_gene: TRBD2
v_gene: TRBV4-3
CDR3aa: ASSQGLGARGGPSSGANVLT

j_gene: TRBJ1-5
abundance: -
d_gene: -
v_gene: TRBV19
CDR3aa: ASNENSNQPQH

j_gene: TRBJ1-5
abundance: -
d_gene: -
v_gene: TRBV12-3/TRBV12-4
CDR3aa: ASRGQGNQPQH

j_gene: TRBJ1-5
abundance: -
d_gene: TRBD1
v_gene: TRBV19
CDR3aa: ASSRGTASNQPQH

j_gene: TRBJ1-1
abundance: -
d_gene: -
v_gene: TRBV11-2
CDR3aa: ASSLGKYGDTEAF

j_gene: TRBJ2-7
abundance: -
d_gene: TRBD2
v_gene: TRBV27
CDR3aa: ASRTSGSLFSYEQY

j_gene: TRBJ2-1
abundance: -
d_gene: -
v_gene: TRBV30
CDR3aa: AWRRRGGSYNEQF

j_gene: TRBJ2-7
abundance: many
d_gene: TRBD1
v_gene: TRBV7-9
CDR3aa: ASSGTGYTYEQY

j_gene: TRBJ2-7
abundance: -
d_gene: TRBD2
v_gene: TRBV4-3
CDR3aa: ASSQDRTSGPSYEQY

j_gene: TRBJ1-3
abundance: few
d_gene: -
v_gene: TRBV12-3/TRBV12-4
CDR3aa: ASTENRNTIY

j_gene: TRBJ2-1
abundance: -
d_gene: -
v_gene: TRBV24-1
CDR3aa: ATSDLGDNYEQF

j_gene: TRBJ2-1
abundance: -
d_gene: -
v_gene: TRBV15
CDR3aa: ATSRDLIVGVNNEQF

j_gene: TRBJ1-3
abundance: -
d_gene: -
v_gene: TRBV7-9
CDR3aa: ASSFDTGGSGNTIY

j_gene: TRBJ1-1
abundance: -
d_gene: -
v_gene: TRBV28
CDR3aa: ASSFGTFEAF

j_gene: TRBJ1-1
abundance: -
d_gene: TRBD1
v_gene: TRBV4-3
CDR3aa: ASSQGQGTEAF

j_gene: TRBJ2-7
abundance: -
d_gene: -
v_gene: TRBV7-2
CDR3aa: ASSLAPGLNYEQY

j_gene: TRBJ2-1
abundance: -
d_gene: -
v_gene: TRBV2
CDR3aa: ASKRGGGNEQF

j_gene: TRBJ1-6
abundance: -
d_gene: -
v_gene: TRBV4-3
CDR3aa: ASSVHRNSPLH

j_gene: TRBJ2-3
abundance: -
d_gene: -
v_gene: TRBV4-1
CDR3aa: ASSMGGPVRVY

j_gene: TRBJ2-3
abundance: once
d_gene: -
v_gene: TRBV2
CDR3aa: AGKTGYGKPDTQY

j_gene: TRBJ1-2
abundance: few
d_gene: -
v_gene: TRBV5-4
CDR3aa: ASSLESRGYT

j_gene: TRBJ2-7
abundance: -
d_gene: -
v_gene: TRBV24-1
CDR3aa: ATSDLDKAYEQY

j_gene: TRBJ1-3
abundance: once
d_gene: -
v_gene: TRBV4-2
CDR3aa: ASSHDPGTSFGLSGNTIY

j_gene: TRBJ2-7
abundance: -
d_gene: TRBD1
v_gene: TRBV2
CDR3aa: ASSQQGAGEQY

j_gene: TRBJ1-6
abundance: -
d_gene: -
v_gene: TRBV27
CDR3aa: ASSLSGVSYNSPLH

j_gene: TRBJ1-1
abundance: -
d_gene: -
v_gene: TRBV4-1
CDR3aa: ASSQDASYNTEAF

j_gene: TRBJ2-5
abundance: -
d_gene: TRBD2
v_gene: TRBV7-2
CDR3aa: ASSSAGGGETQY

j_gene: TRBJ1-1
abundance: once
d_gene: TRBD1
v_gene: TRBV5-6
CDR3aa: ASSLQGYTEAF

j_gene: TRBJ2-7
abundance: -
d_gene: -
v_gene: TRBV7-2
CDR3aa: ASSLGPSSYEQY

j_gene: TRBJ2-2
abundance: -
d_gene: -
v_gene: TRBV7-3
CDR3aa: ASSYARDTAAGELF

j_gene: TRBJ1-2
abundance: -
d_gene: TRBD1
v_gene: TRBV6-5
CDR3aa: ASSSAQGAGGYT

j_gene: TRBJ2-1
abundance: few
d_gene: -
v_gene: TRBV7-9
CDR3aa: ASSLTGIEQF

j_gene: TRBJ1-1
abundance: -
d_gene: -
v_gene: TRBV29-1
CDR3aa: SVVGVTTEAF

j_gene: TRBJ1-1
abundance: -
d_gene: -
v_gene: TRBV15
CDR3aa: ATSRAQGRDTEAF

j_gene: TRBJ1-3
abundance: -
d_gene: -
v_gene: TRBV6-5
CDR3aa: ASSFSLFSSGNTIY

j_gene: TRBJ2-6
abundance: -
d_gene: -
v_gene: TRBV6-6
CDR3aa: ASSRTRGSGGANVLT

j_gene: TRBJ2-3
abundance: -
d_gene: TRBD2
v_gene: TRBV9
CDR3aa: ASSLAGGQY

j_gene: TRBJ2-7
abundance: -
d_gene: TRBD2
v_gene: TRBV6-5
CDR3aa: ASSIIAGSSYEQY